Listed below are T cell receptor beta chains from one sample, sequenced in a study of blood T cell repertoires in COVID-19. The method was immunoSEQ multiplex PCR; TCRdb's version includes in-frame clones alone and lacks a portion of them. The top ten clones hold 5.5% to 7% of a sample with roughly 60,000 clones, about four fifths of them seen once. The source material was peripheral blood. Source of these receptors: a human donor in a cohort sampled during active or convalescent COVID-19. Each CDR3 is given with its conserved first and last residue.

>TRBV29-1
CSVEAGNSYEQYF
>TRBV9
CASSVGQGSYNEQFF
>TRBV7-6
CASSLAPTGPNTIYF
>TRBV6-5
CASSSRTGGETEAFF
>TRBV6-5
CASSYGTQRTGELFF
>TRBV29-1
CSVEAGDRSTEAFF
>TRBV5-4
CASSLSSENTGELFF
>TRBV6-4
CASSDWGGRNEQFF
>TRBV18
CASSPSGQGYQETQYF
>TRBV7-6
CASSSRRLAGMGTKDEQFF
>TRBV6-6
CASSYGTGKDTQYF
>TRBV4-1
CASSQQGSEQFF
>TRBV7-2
CASSLAQAGVDTQYF
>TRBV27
CASSPTQGSNQPQHF
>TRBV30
CAWSQGSIYGYTF
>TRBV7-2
CASSVGVDSYNEQFF
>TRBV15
CATSREKLPNEKLFF
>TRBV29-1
CSVTGPSTDTQYF
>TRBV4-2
CASSQDERRTANYGYTF
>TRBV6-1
CASSERTALNTEAFF
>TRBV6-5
CASILSTGTGPEAFF
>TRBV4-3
CASSQQGAGDTEAFF
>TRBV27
CASSSGGDYGYTF
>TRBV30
CAWNSLGRYEQYF
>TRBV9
CASSVAFGTDTQYF
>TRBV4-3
CASSPSRQVEQYF
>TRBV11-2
CASSLASTGDRTYEQYF
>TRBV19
CASSIGYGYTF
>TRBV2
CASSEATGGVYGYTF
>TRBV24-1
CATSDGGESTEAFF
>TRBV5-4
CASSPTGVRGYTF
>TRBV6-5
CASSYHRDRGVEQFF
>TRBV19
CASSDRETTEAFF
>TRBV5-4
CASSLAQQGREKLFF
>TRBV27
CASSFDSLSNQPQHF
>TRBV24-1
CATSDDREGYTF
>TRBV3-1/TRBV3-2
CASSQFGGPTEAFF
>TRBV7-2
CASSLTHGGGYGELFF
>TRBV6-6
CASSPAGAGYGYTF
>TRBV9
CASSAQGAPNTGELFF
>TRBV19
CASTQSRRGQDYTF
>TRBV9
CASSVAGGQETQYF
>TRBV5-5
CASSLGQGVFGYTF
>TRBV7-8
CASNPSGGTSYNEQFF
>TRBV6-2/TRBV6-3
CASSYQLETQYF
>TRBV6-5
CASSYSRTVSYEQYF
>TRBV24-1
CATSEPGTGGTGELFF
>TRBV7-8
CASSSDRLGGYTF
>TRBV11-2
CASSLDRVSGANVLTF
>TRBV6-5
CASSEAGGVYEQYF
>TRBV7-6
CASSLGNTASNQPQHF
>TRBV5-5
CASGDRGSGELFF
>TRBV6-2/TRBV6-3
CASSYDQGHTDTQYF
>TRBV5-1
CASSEGQPNTEAFF
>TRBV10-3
CAISTQENTEAFF
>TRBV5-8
CASSWAPSGGADTQYF
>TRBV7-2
CASSFRGDQPQHF